The 25 T cell receptor beta chains reported below all come from one sample, sequenced in a study of graft-versus-host responses after intestinal transplantation. Graft tissue processing released intraepithelial and lamina propria lymphocytes. Repertoires were generated with immunoSEQ multiplex PCR, while TCRdb's copy carries only in-frame clones and drops some. The table shows several thousand clones, with around three quarters occurring only once. The sequencing here drew on ileum tissue, taken around 34 weeks after intestinal transplantation. The receptors here all came from a human patient who received an intestinal transplant, so some T cells may come from the graft donor.

This clone was recorded only once. The chain recombines TRBV30 with TRBJ1-5, with D uncertain. CDR1 and CDR2 from the germline V gene are GTSNPN and SVGIG (reference sequence). Trimming cost V 0 bases and J 4 bases, with 10 bases left between them. The CDR3 runs to 14 residues. The CDR3 DNA reads as TGTGCCTGGAGTGTAGGGAAGGGAAATCAGCCCCAGCATTTT. Its translation is CAWSVGKGNQPQHF.

V gene TRBV5-5 combines with J gene TRBJ2-7; D not resolved. The length of the CDR3 is 12 residues. Germline V gene data show CDR1 as SGHKS and CDR2 as YYEKEE (reference sequence). Trimming took off 0 bases at V and 4 bases at J, with 5 bases between the two ends. CDR3 DNA: TGTGCCAGCAGCTTGGACGGTTACGAGCAGTACGTC. Amino acid sequence: CASSLDGYEQYV.

The rearrangement joins TRBV28 to TRBJ2-3; 10 bases line up with TRBD2. The V segment lost 2 bases and the J segment 6 bases; nucleotides outside the gene matches: 17. Germline V gene lookup returns CDR1 MDHEN and CDR2 SYDVKM. The CDR3 extends over 19 amino acids. The CDR3 nucleotides read TGTGCCAGCAGTTTAAGTCTAGCGGGGGCCCCCACGTCGGGGGATACGCAGTATTTT. Translated, it gives CASSLSLAGAPTSGDTQYF.

This clone came up once. The chain joins TRBV7-6 to TRBJ2-5; D might be TRBD1 (6 bases). Germline V gene lookup returns CDR1 SGHVS and CDR2 FNYEAQ. The CDR3 has 16 residues. V was pared by 4 bases and J by 5 bases, with 20 bases between. CDR3 region: CASSSLLTDQGETQYF. The CDR3 DNA sequence: TGTGCCAGCAGCTCCCTTCTGACGGACCAGGGGGAGACCCAGTACTTC.

This chain joins TRBV4-3 and TRBJ1-4; no firm D call. The V gene lost 0 bases and the J gene lost 5 bases, with 10 bases spanning the gap. Germline CDR1 reads LGHNA; CDR2 reads YSLEER. The CDR3 consists of 15 residues. CDR3 in DNA: TGCGCCAGCAGCCAAGATCTGAGTTCAAATGAAAAACTGTTTTTT. Amino acids: CASSQDLSSNEKLFF.

The chain recombines TRBV7-3 with TRBJ2-3, with 8 bases identical to TRBD2. Germline V CDR1 and CDR2: SGHTA, FQGTGA. There are 15 residues in the CDR3. V lost 4 bases to trimming and J lost 3 bases; unmatched junction nucleotides: 6. The CDR3 DNA follows: TGTGCCAGCAGCTCCCGGGGGGGCGGAACAGATACGCAGTATTTT. Encoded protein: CASSSRGGGTDTQYF.

With respect to this clone: This sample also contains other DNA sequences that code for the same CDR3. V is TRBV15 and J is TRBJ1-3; D unclear. The CDR3 totals 13 residues. The germline V gene has CDR1 LNHNV and CDR2 YYDKDF (reference sequence). Deletions cut 1 base from V and 4 bases from J, with 5 bases between. The CDR3 loop reads CATSRGGGNTIYF. CDR3 nucleotide sequence: TGTGCCACCAGCAGAGGCGGGGGAAACACCATATATTTT.

The chain has TRBV5-6 and TRBJ1-4; the match to TRBD1 covers 7 bases. J was trimmed by 5 bases and V by 1 base; bases with no gene match: 8. CDR1 is SGHDT, CDR2 YYEEEE, per germline. The CDR3 length is 16 residues. CDR3 in amino acids: CASSLSGQPQNEKLFF. CDR3 sequence (DNA): TGTGCCAGCAGCTTGTCGGGACAGCCTCAAAATGAAAAACTGTTTTTT.

V and J are TRBV11-2 and TRBJ1-5; D is possibly TRBD1 (6 bases). This CDR3 comprises 13 residues. Trimming took off 1 base at V and 6 bases at J, with 7 bases between the two ends. From germline, CDR1 is SGHAT and CDR2 FQNNGV. The CDR3 DNA sequence: TGTGCCAGCAGCTTAGCGGGGGCTCAGCCCCAGCATTTT. Translation gives CASSLAGAQPQHF.

This clone was detected only once. Other DNA sequences within the sample encode an identical CDR3. V gene TRBV15 combines with J gene TRBJ2-7; D assignment may be TRBD1 or TRBD2 (5 bases each). There are 13 residues in the CDR3. V lost 3 bases to trimming and J lost 4 bases, with 10 bases between them. Germline V lookup: CDR1 LNHNV, CDR2 YYDKDF (reference sequence). The CDR3 protein is CATSSGTDYEQYV. CDR3 in DNA: TGTGCCACCAGCAGTGGGACGGATTACGAGCAGTACGTC.

In this sample, this clone turned up a few times. The chain combines TRBV7-3 with TRBJ1-2, with TRBD1 identical over 10 bases. Germline V lookup: CDR1 SGHTA, CDR2 FQGTGA. The CDR3 spans 15 residues. Losses at the gene ends were 5 bases for V and 0 bases for J; bases not matched to a gene: 3. Here the CDR3 reads CASSHGQGANYGYTF. DNA for the CDR3: TGTGCCAGCAGCCACGGACAGGGGGCTAACTATGGCTACACCTTC.

This clone has just one count. The chain employs TRBV11-3 and TRBJ2-1; TRBD2 might be the D (6 bases). The V end lost 6 bases, the J end lost 6 bases, and 15 bases lay between the germline ends. Germline V CDR1 and CDR2: SGHNT, YENEEA. CDR3 length: 14 amino acids. DNA for the CDR3: TGTGCCAGCAGTCAACCGGAGGGACCCAATGAGCAGTTCTTC. Its translation is CASSQPEGPNEQFF.

This chain connects TRBV5-4 to TRBJ1-2; D uncertain. The CDR3 has 12 residues. CDR1 is SGHNT, CDR2 YYREEE, per germline (reference sequence). The V gene lost 4 bases and the J gene lost 4 bases, with 8 bases spanning the gap. The CDR3: CASSTDVYGYTF. The DNA of the CDR3 is TGTGCCAGCAGCACGGACGTCTATGGCTACACCTTC.

This clone was seen more than once but under ten times. The chain recombines TRBV5-4 with TRBJ1-3, with TRBD1 matching over 7 bases. The V segment lost 4 bases and the J segment 0 bases; nucleotides outside the gene matches: 4. The CDR3 is 15 residues long. Germline-derived CDR1 and CDR2 are SGHNT and YYREEE (reference sequence). CDR3 nucleotide sequence: TGTGCCAGCAGCCCCGACAGGGTCTCTGGAAACACCATATATTTT. Translating gives CASSPDRVSGNTIYF. The full variable domain, completed using reference TRBV5-4 and TRBJ1-3, is ETGVTQSPTHLIKTRGQQVTLRCSSQSGHNTVSWYQQALGQGPQFIFQYYREEENGRGNFPPRFSGLQFPNYSSELNVNALELDDSALYLCASSPDRVSGNTIYFGEGSWLTVV.

The rearrangement uses TRBV18 and TRBJ2-5, with D uncertain. Trimming shortened V by 3 bases and J by 9 bases, and 20 bases separated the two germline ends. From germline, CDR1 is KGHSH and CDR2 LQKENI. This CDR3 spans 15 amino acids. CDR3 nucleotide sequence: TGTGCCAGCTCACCGATTAGATCTGGGGAAAAAGCCCAGTACTTC. Residues: CASSPIRSGEKAQYF.

The rearrangement joins TRBV12-1 to TRBJ1-5. TRBV12-1 is shown as a pseudogene. There are 14 residues in the CDR3. The CDR3 spells CASRKRRVNQPQHF. Written as DNA, the CDR3 is TGTGCCAGCAGGAAACGGCGGGTTAATCAGCCCCAGCATTTT.

The table lists this clone with a few counts. CDR3 nucleotide sequence: TGTGCCAGCTCAGGTGGAGGGGGGTACCAAGAGACCCAGTACTTC. Protein: CASSGGGGYQETQYF. The chain employs TRBV6-1 and TRBJ2-5; D assignment may be TRBD1 or TRBD2 (6 bases each). Germline V CDR1 and CDR2: MNHNS, SASEGT. Trimming removed 8 bases at V and 0 bases at J, with 16 bases between. This CDR3 has 15 amino acids.

The rearrangement links TRBV11-2 to TRBJ2-5; D possibly corresponds to TRBD1 (7 bases). The CDR3 has 14 amino acids. The germline gives CDR1 SGHAT, CDR2 FQNNGV. V dropped 5 bases and J dropped 5 bases, with 15 bases sitting between them. The CDR3 region is CASSAQGGLETQYF. The CDR3, as DNA: TGTGCCAGCAGCGCTCAGGGGGGCCTGGAGACCCAGTACTTC.

The chain has TRBV5-1 and TRBJ2-3, with a tentative D call TRBD1 (6 bases). Trimming removed 0 bases at V and 2 bases at J, with 13 bases between. Germline loops: CDR1 SGHRS, CDR2 YFSETQ. The CDR3 is 16 residues long. Here the CDR3 reads CASSLAGRGPTDTQYF. The CDR3 bases are TGCGCCAGCAGCTTGGCCGGCAGGGGCCCCACAGATACGCAGTATTTT. Variable domain in full (rest from reference TRBV5-1 and TRBJ2-3): KAGVTQTPRYLIKTRGQQVTLSCSPISGHRSVSWYQQTPGQGLQFLFEYFSETQRNKGNFPGRFSGRQFSNSRSEMNVSTLELGDSALYLCASSLAGRGPTDTQYFGPGTRLTVL.

This sequence joins TRBV20-1 and TRBJ2-7, with 10 positions matching TRBD1. CDR1 is DFQATT, CDR2 SNEGSKA, per germline (reference sequence). The CDR3 contains 11 residues. DNA for the CDR3: TGCAGCGCGACAGGGGGCGGCGAGCAGTACGTC. Amino acids: CSATGGGEQYV.

This clone was found a few times. The V and J genes are TRBV4-1 and TRBJ2-2; D gene ambiguous. Germline V gene lookup returns CDR1 MGHRA and CDR2 YSYEKL. Trimming took off 0 bases at V and 4 bases at J, with 6 bases between the two ends. The CDR3 extends over 14 amino acids. The CDR3 nucleotides read TGCGCCAGCAGCCAAGAAGAAGTCACCGGGGAGCTGTTTTTT. Its translation: CASSQEEVTGELFF.

The J gene is TRBJ1-4, the V gene TRBV6-5, with 8 bases matching TRBD1. Germline lookup yields CDR1 MNHEY and CDR2 SVGAGI. V shed 5 bases, J shed 8 bases, and the junction held 10 bases outside the gene matches. The CDR3 sequence is 15 residues long. This chain's CDR3 is CASSLTGGLGEKLFF. The CDR3 DNA is TGTGCCAGCAGTCTTACAGGGGGACTAGGGGAAAAACTGTTTTTT.

The chain recombines TRBV5-4 with TRBJ2-3; tentative D call: TRBD1 (5 bases). The CDR3 has 16 residues. Trimming left V 0 bases short and J 1 base short, with 12 bases between. CDR1 is SGHNT, CDR2 YYREEE, per germline (reference sequence). CDR3 sequence (DNA): TGTGCCAGCAGCTTGGCCCCAGGGCAGGGCACAGATACGCAGTATTTT. This translates into CASSLAPGQGTDTQYF.

The chain carries TRBV11-2 and TRBJ2-1; maybe TRBD1 (5 bases). The CDR3 sequence is 14 residues long. Germline-derived CDR1 and CDR2 are SGHAT and FQNNGV. The V end lost 3 bases, the J end lost 8 bases, and 14 bases lay between the germline ends. The CDR3 sequence is CASSFMEQGDEQFF. The CDR3 bases are TGTGCCAGCAGCTTCATGGAGCAGGGCGATGAGCAGTTCTTC.

In this sample, this clone turned up a few times. The chain joins TRBV28 to TRBJ1-5; 9 bases are a match to TRBD1. From germline, CDR1 is MDHEN and CDR2 SYDVKM. V was clipped by 8 bases and J by 0 bases; unmatched bases: 14. The CDR3 extends over 18 amino acids. The CDR3 sequence is CASPFRGTGNYSNQPQHF. The CDR3 coding sequence is TGTGCCAGCCCCTTTAGGGGGACAGGGAATTATAGCAATCAGCCCCAGCATTTT.